This T cell receptor beta chain comes out of a study of tumor and adjacent non-tumor tissue in lung cancer. In the study overall: Each sample yielded 4 million to 4.5 million productive TCRbeta reads on average.

The study's findings and limits: Higher tumor TCR diversity was associated with shorter survival. TCR diversity was significantly greater in tumor than normal lung tissue.

This clonotype is a singleton in its sample. Its antigen is unidentified. One junction end disagrees with the germline gene, perhaps due to a read error. The library came from three nested PCR rounds adapted from ARM-PCR protocols. One entry per CDR3 protein results from TCRdb running MiXCR on the multiplex PCR reads. This sample has about 110,000 distinct CDR3 sequences, with about 61% found just once. No cell sorting was done before RNA was extracted from the tissue. Distant lung tissue was collected more than 3 cm away from the tumor edge. Germline-derived CDR1 and CDR2 are SQVTM and ANQGSEA. The CDR3 extends over 14 amino acids.

This TCR came from a man in his fifties or sixties with non-small cell lung cancer. The sequencing input was distant non-tumor lung tissue. V and J are TRBV29-1 and TRBJ1-1; tentative D call: TRBD1 (6 bases). CDR3 amino acids: CIVSVRQVNTEAFF. As DNA, the CDR3 is TGCATCGTTTCAGTGAGACAGGTGAACACTGAAGCTTTCTTT.